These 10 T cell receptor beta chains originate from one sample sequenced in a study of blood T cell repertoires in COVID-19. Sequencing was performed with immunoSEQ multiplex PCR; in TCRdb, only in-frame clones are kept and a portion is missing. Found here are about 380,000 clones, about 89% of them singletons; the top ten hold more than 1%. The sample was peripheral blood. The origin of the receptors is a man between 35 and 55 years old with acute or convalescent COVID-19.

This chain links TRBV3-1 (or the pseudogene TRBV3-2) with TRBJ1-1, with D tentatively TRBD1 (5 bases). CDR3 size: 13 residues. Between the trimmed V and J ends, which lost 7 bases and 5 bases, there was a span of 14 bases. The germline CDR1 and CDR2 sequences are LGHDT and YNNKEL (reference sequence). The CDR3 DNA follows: TGTGCCAGCACCCTTAGGGCAGGGACTGAAGCTTTCTTT. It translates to CASTLRAGTEAFF.

For the CDR3, the DNA is TGTGCCAGCGCTGACAGAATCTATGGCTACACCTTC. It yields the protein CASADRIYGYTF. This rearrangement joins TRBV3-1 (or the pseudogene TRBV3-2) to TRBJ1-2; TRBD1 is a possible D gene (5 bases). The V end was cut by 8 bases, the J end by 4 bases, with 11 bases between. Germline CDR1 reads LGHDT; CDR2 reads YNNKEL (reference sequence). There are 12 residues in the CDR3.

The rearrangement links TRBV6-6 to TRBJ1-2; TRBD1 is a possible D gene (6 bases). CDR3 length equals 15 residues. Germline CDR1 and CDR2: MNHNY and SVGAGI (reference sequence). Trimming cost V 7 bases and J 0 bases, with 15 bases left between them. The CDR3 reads CASTRQERANYGYTF. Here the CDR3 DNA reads TGTGCCAGCACGAGACAGGAAAGGGCTAACTATGGCTACACCTTC.

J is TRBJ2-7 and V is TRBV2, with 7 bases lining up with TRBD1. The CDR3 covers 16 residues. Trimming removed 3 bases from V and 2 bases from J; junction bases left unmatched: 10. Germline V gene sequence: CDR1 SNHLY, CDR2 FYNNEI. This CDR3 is CASSDNRGISPYEQYF. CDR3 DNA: TGTGCCAGCAGTGATAACAGGGGAATTAGCCCCTACGAGCAGTACTTC.

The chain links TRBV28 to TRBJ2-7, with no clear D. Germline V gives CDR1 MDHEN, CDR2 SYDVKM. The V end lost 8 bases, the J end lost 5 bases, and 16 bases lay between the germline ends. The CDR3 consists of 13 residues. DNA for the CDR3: TGTGCCAGCGGAGCTGCAGCTCCCCACGAGCAGTACTTC. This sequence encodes CASGAAAPHEQYF.

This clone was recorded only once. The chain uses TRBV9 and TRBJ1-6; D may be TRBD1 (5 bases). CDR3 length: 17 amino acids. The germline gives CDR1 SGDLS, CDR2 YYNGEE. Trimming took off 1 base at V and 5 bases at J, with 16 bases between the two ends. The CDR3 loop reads CASSVSGGAYNNSPLHF. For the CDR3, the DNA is TGTGCCAGCAGCGTATCCGGGGGAGCCTATAATAATTCACCCCTCCACTTT.

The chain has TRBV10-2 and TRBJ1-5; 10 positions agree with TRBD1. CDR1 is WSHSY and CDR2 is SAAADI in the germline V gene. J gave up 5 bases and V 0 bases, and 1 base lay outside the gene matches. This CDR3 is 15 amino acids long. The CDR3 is CASSESGTGDQPQHF. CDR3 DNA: TGCGCCAGCAGTGAGTCCGGGACAGGGGATCAGCCCCAGCATTTT.

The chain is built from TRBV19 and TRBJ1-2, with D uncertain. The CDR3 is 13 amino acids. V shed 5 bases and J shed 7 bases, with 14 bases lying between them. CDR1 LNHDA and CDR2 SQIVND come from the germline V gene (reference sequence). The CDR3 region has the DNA TGTGCCAGTAGTGTGGGTTCTGGAGGTGGCTACACCTTC. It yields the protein CASSVGSGGGYTF.

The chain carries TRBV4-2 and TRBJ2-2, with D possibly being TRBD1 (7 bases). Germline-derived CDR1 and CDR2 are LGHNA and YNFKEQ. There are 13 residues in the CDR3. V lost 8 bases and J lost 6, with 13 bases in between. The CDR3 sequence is CASGRGVAGELFF. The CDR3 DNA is TGTGCCAGCGGCAGGGGGGTGGCCGGGGAGCTGTTTTTT.

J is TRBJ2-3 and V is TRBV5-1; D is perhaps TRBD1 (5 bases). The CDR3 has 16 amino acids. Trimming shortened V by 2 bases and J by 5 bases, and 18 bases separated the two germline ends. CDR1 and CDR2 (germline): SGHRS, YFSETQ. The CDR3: CASSFGDRPRIDTQYF. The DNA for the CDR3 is TGCGCCAGCAGCTTCGGCGACAGACCTCGTATAGATACGCAGTATTTT.